The 9 T cell receptor beta chains reported below all come from one sample, sequenced in a study of T cell responses to AZD1222 COVID-19 vaccine. Sequencing used immunoSEQ multiplex PCR; TCRdb keeps in-frame clones, though not all of them. This table has some 170,000 clones, around 89% appearing once. The sequencing used peripheral blood, collected 28 days after the second dose of the MenACWY control vaccine. The receptors here all came from an adult who received the MenACWY meningococcal vaccine as a control.

This rearrangement joins TRBV18 to TRBJ1-2; 11 bases line up with TRBD1. CDR1 KGHSH and CDR2 LQKENI come from the germline V gene. The V gene end was trimmed by 4 bases and the J gene end by 10 bases; junction bases not matched to a gene: 5. The CDR3 runs 13 residues. CDR3 sequence reads: CASSLGTGGTYTF. The DNA of the CDR3 is TGTGCCAGCTCACTGGGGACAGGGGGAACCTACACCTTC.

V gene TRBV7-9 combines with J gene TRBJ1-4; D not certain. Trimming removed 5 bases from V and 4 bases from J, with 11 bases in between. The CDR3 runs to 14 residues. CDR1 and CDR2 (germline): SEHNR, FQNEAQ (reference sequence). The CDR3 reads CASSPQSSNEKLFF. The DNA of the CDR3 is TGTGCCAGCAGCCCGCAGAGCAGTAATGAAAAACTGTTTTTT.

The V call is TRBV5-6, the J call TRBJ1-3; tentative D call: TRBD1 (6 bases). The CDR3 runs to 13 residues. Germline V CDR1 and CDR2: SGHDT, YYEEEE. Trimming left V 7 bases short and J 4 bases short, with 12 bases between. The DNA for the CDR3 is TGTGCCAGCTACAGGGTGAGCGGAAACACCATATATTTT. Translation: CASYRVSGNTIYF.

The J gene is TRBJ2-7, the V gene TRBV28; a possible D gene is TRBD1 (5 bases). Deletions cut 2 bases from V and 0 bases from J, with 11 bases between. The CDR3 contains 15 residues. Germline-derived CDR1 and CDR2 are MDHEN and SYDVKM. CDR3 DNA sequence: TGTGCCAGCAGTTTAGTAGGGGCCAACTCCTACGAGCAGTACTTC. This codes for CASSLVGANSYEQYF.

The genes are TRBV28 and TRBJ2-7, with D perhaps matching TRBD2 (7 bases). Germline V lookup: CDR1 MDHEN, CDR2 SYDVKM. The CDR3 runs 17 residues. Trimming took 6 bases from V and 2 from J, leaving 23 bases between them. CDR3 nucleotide sequence: TGTGCCAGCAGACCCGTGGGGGGGCGGCCACTACCCTACGAGCAGTACTTC. It translates to CASRPVGGRPLPYEQYF.

In its sample, this clone was seen once. The rearrangement joins TRBV6-5 to TRBJ1-2; no clear D. V was trimmed by 5 bases and J by 3 bases, leaving 13 bases between them. Germline V gene sequence: CDR1 MNHEY, CDR2 SVGAGI. The CDR3 covers 14 residues. CDR3 region: CASSPGHHYYGYTF. CDR3 sequence (DNA): TGTGCCAGCAGTCCCGGTCACCACTACTATGGCTACACCTTC.

In its sample, this clone was seen once. This chain uses TRBV6-2 or TRBV6-3 with TRBJ2-1, with D hard to call. CDR3 length equals 13 residues. V shed 3 bases and J shed 6 bases, with 9 bases lying between them. Germline V gene lookup returns CDR1 MNHEY and CDR2 SVGEGT. The chain's CDR3 is CASSYLSANEQFF. The CDR3 nucleotides are TGTGCCAGCAGTTATTTGTCAGCCAATGAGCAGTTCTTC.

The J gene is TRBJ1-5, the V gene TRBV7-2, with TRBD1 as a possible D gene (5 bases). V lost 5 bases and J 7 bases, leaving 18 bases between the germline ends. This CDR3 is 15 amino acids long. Germline V CDR1 and CDR2: SGHTA, FQGNSA. The CDR3 DNA reads TGTGCCAGCAGCCCAGGGTGGAGGGGTTGGCAGCCCCAGCATTTT. As protein: CASSPGWRGWQPQHF.

This clone was recorded only once. The junction differs from germline at one of its ends, possibly a read error. This chain connects TRBV10-3 to TRBJ2-3; 7 positions match TRBD1. The CDR3 contains 12 residues. Germline V gene sequence: CDR1 ENHRY, CDR2 SYGVKD. CDR3 sequence reads: CAISEGTELVIF. For the CDR3, the DNA is TGTGCCATCAGTGAGGGGACAGAGCTCGTCATTTTT.